This is a list of T cell receptor beta chains from one sample in a study of shared clonotypes between healthy human individuals. Produced via immunoSEQ multiplex PCR; TCRdb's table is partial and in-frame only. The data show some 2.1 million clones, around 95% seen once. The sample taken for sequencing was naive CD4+ T cells sorted from blood. Receptor source: a man aged 18 to 30 in good health. CDR3s include the opening cysteine and the closing phenylalanine or tryptophan. Each record gives: V gene, D gene, clone size, J gene, CDR3 DNA, CDR3 protein. A D gene is named only where the DNA matches it firmly. Expanded clones get a size class; other rows say once, few or many, or leave the size out.

>TRBV6-4|-|-|TRBJ1-2
TGTGCCAGCAGTAAAGGAGCCGGGGCCGGCTACACCTTC
CASSKGAGAGYTF
>TRBV28|-|-|TRBJ1-3
TGTGCCAGCAGTTTGGTTAAGGGATGGTCTGGAAACACCATATATTTT
CASSLVKGWSGNTIYF
>TRBV30|-|-|TRBJ1-4
TGTGCCTGGAGTGCAAACAAATGGATGGGGCAGCAGGAAAAACTGTTTTTT
CAWSANKWMGQQEKLFF
>TRBV29-1|-|-|TRBJ2-7
TGCAGCGTTGTACCGACACAGGGCAGCCCTAATGAGCAGTACTTC
CSVVPTQGSPNEQYF
>TRBV20-1|-|-|TRBJ1-2
TGCAGTGCGCCAGGGGTCATGGGCTACACCTTC
CSAPGVMGYTF
>TRBV6-6|-|once|TRBJ1-5
TGTGCCAGCAGTCAAGCAGGGGTCAGTCAGCCCCAGCATTTT
CASSQAGVSQPQHF
>TRBV4-3|TRBD1|-|TRBJ1-2
TGCGCCAGCAGCCAAGACTCACAGGGGGCGGGATATGGCTACACCTTC
CASSQDSQGAGYGYTF
>TRBV11-2|TRBD2|once|TRBJ2-3
TGTGCCAGCAGCTCCCGACTAGCGGGAGGGCCCACAGATACGCAGTATTTT
CASSSRLAGGPTDTQYF
>TRBV5-1|-|-|TRBJ2-3
TGCGCCAGCAGCATCGCAGATACGCAGTATTTT
CASSIADTQYF
>TRBV6-6|-|once|TRBJ1-5
TGTGCCAGCAGTTCAAATCAGCCCCAGCATTTT
CASSSNQPQHF
>TRBV19|-|-|TRBJ2-5
TGTGCCAGTAGTATCACCGGAACTCAAGAGACCCAGTACTTC
CASSITGTQETQYF
>TRBV7-8|TRBD1|-|TRBJ1-6
TGTGCCAGCAGCCTGGGACAGCCAAATTCACCCCTCCACTTT
CASSLGQPNSPLHF
>TRBV5-6|TRBD1|-|TRBJ1-3
TGTGCCAGCAGCAAACTGACAGGGACGAACACCATATATTTT
CASSKLTGTNTIYF
>TRBV7-9|-|-|TRBJ1-4
TGTGCCAGCAGCTTAGCGGCCCCACAGGGTGAAAAACTGTTTTTT
CASSLAAPQGEKLFF
>TRBV5-1|-|-|TRBJ1-4
TGCGCCAGCAGCTTGAACGGAGGACCTAATGAAAAACTGTTTTTT
CASSLNGGPNEKLFF
>TRBV30|TRBD2|-|TRBJ2-5
TGTGCCTGGAGTTCCACCCGGACTAGCGGGAGGAACAATCAAGAGACCCAGTACTTC
CAWSSTRTSGRNNQETQYF
>TRBV6-1|TRBD1|-|TRBJ2-7
TGTGCCAGCAGTGCCCGGGACAGTCCCCCCACGGGAGAGCAGTACTTC
CASSARDSPPTGEQYF
>TRBV25-1|TRBD1|-|TRBJ2-3
TGTGCCAGCAGTGGACCCGGGACAGGGCGCCTAGATACGCAGTATTTT
CASSGPGTGRLDTQYF
>TRBV7-9|TRBD1|-|TRBJ2-5
TGTGCCAGCAGCTTATCGGGACAGAGGCAAGAGACCCAGTACTTC
CASSLSGQRQETQYF
>TRBV19|TRBD1|-|TRBJ1-1
TGTGCCAGTAGTCCTGGACAGGGTCTTGAAGCTTTCTTT
CASSPGQGLEAFF
>TRBV5-1|-|once|TRBJ1-3
TGCGCCAGCAGCCCTGACCGACCCTCTGGAAACACCATATATTTT
CASSPDRPSGNTIYF
>TRBV2|-|-|TRBJ1-2
TGTGCCAGCAAGCTACAGACAAACTATGGCTACACCTTC
CASKLQTNYGYTF
>TRBV12-5|TRBD1|-|TRBJ1-1
TGTGCTAGTGGTATAGGACAGGGGACGGACACTGAAGCTTTCTTT
CASGIGQGTDTEAFF
>TRBV9|-|-|TRBJ2-1
TGTGCCAGCAGCGCGATGGGGGACTCCAATGAGCAGTTCTTC
CASSAMGDSNEQFF
>TRBV13|-|once|TRBJ1-3
TGTGCCAGCAGCTTAGCCCGCGACATAGCCGGAAACACCATATATTTT
CASSLARDIAGNTIYF
>TRBV30|TRBD1|-|TRBJ2-2
TGTGCCTGGGCAGGGGGCCCCGGGGAGCTGTTTTTT
CAWAGGPGELFF
>TRBV5-4|-|-|TRBJ2-7
TGTGCCAGCAGCTTGGTAGGGACGGGTACATACGAGCAGTACTTC
CASSLVGTGTYEQYF
>TRBV5-1|-|-|TRBJ1-4
TGCGCCAGCAGCTTCGCGGGGGCCGGTCGGGGCAATGAAAAACTGTTTTTT
CASSFAGAGRGNEKLFF
>TRBV2|-|-|TRBJ2-7
TGTGCCAGCAGCGGGGACGGAGCCTACGAGCAGTACTTC
CASSGDGAYEQYF
>TRBV10-3|TRBD2|once|TRBJ2-7
TGTGCCACGTCACGCGCCGCCGGGGGGACCTACGAGCAGTACTTC
CATSRAAGGTYEQYF
>TRBV6-5|TRBD2|-|TRBJ2-7
TGTGCCAGCAGCCTAGGGACTACCTACGAGCAGTACTTC
CASSLGTTYEQYF
>TRBV7-2|TRBD2|-|TRBJ2-3
TGTGCCAGCAGCTTACTAGCGGGAGGTCTAAATACGCAGTATTTT
CASSLLAGGLNTQYF
>TRBV5-1|-|-|TRBJ2-7
TGCGCCAGCAGCGGGGACGGGGGCCGCGGCGAGCAGTACTTC
CASSGDGGRGEQYF
>TRBV6-4|TRBD2|-|TRBJ2-3
TGTGCCAGCAGGGAACTAGCGGGGGGCACAGATACGCAGTATTTT
CASRELAGGTDTQYF
>TRBV6-1|-|-|TRBJ2-3
TGTGCCAGCAGTGAAGGGGTCGGGGATACGCAGTATTTT
CASSEGVGDTQYF
>TRBV25-1|-|-|TRBJ1-6
TGTGCCAGCAGTGCCGGGACCCCTAGCTCCTATAATTCACCCCTCCACTTT
CASSAGTPSSYNSPLHF
>TRBV5-1|-|-|TRBJ1-1
TGCGCCAGCAGCTCGGACAGTTCGAACACTGAAGCTTTCTTT
CASSSDSSNTEAFF
>TRBV14|-|once|TRBJ2-3
TGTGCCAGCAGCCAAGTGGGGACCCGAGCGGATACGCAGTATTTT
CASSQVGTRADTQYF
>TRBV9|-|once|TRBJ1-6
TGTGCCAGCGGGGTTGGCGGCAGGGAGAATAATTCACCCCTCCACTTT
CASGVGGRENNSPLHF
>TRBV6-1|-|-|TRBJ1-1
TGTGCCAGCAGTGGGGTGGGGGATACTGAAGCTTTCTTT
CASSGVGDTEAFF
>TRBV27|-|-|TRBJ1-1
TGTGCCAGCAGCCCAAGGAGGTTTTTGGGGAACACTGAAGCTTTCTTT
CASSPRRFLGNTEAFF
>TRBV2|-|-|TRBJ2-4
TGTGCCAGCAGCGCCGGGTGGTCAGGGAACATTCAGTACTTC
CASSAGWSGNIQYF
>TRBV18|-|-|TRBJ1-2
TGTGCCAGCTCACCACGGGGGTCGGAAAAGAACTATGGCTACACCTTC
CASSPRGSEKNYGYTF
>TRBV21-1|-|-|TRBJ1-5
TGTGCCAGCAGGGGTTGGGATGATGGCCAGCCCCAGCATTTT
CASRGWDDGQPQHF
>TRBV7-3|TRBD1|once|TRBJ1-1
TGTGCCAGCAGCTTAACTGGGACAGGGACGGGCACTGAAGCTTTCTTT
CASSLTGTGTGTEAFF
>TRBV5-4|-|-|TRBJ2-5
TGTGCCAGCAGCGGCCAAGAGACCCAGTACTTC
CASSGQETQYF
>TRBV10-1|-|-|TRBJ2-4
TGCGCCAGCAGTGGCTCAGGGACCAAAAACATTCAGTACTTC
CASSGSGTKNIQYF
>TRBV27|TRBD1|-|TRBJ1-4
TGTGCCAGCAGTCCCCGAACCGGGACAGGCAGCCTATATGGTGAAAAACTGTTTTTT
CASSPRTGTGSLYGEKLFF
>TRBV5-1|TRBD1|-|TRBJ1-4
TGCGCCAGCAGCACCCCGGACAGGGGAAAACTGTTTTTT
CASSTPDRGKLFF
>TRBV6-5|-|-|TRBJ1-3
TGTGCCAGCAGGCCGACGGGAGGCTCTGGAAACACCATATATTTT
CASRPTGGSGNTIYF
>TRBV7-2|-|-|TRBJ1-5
TGTGCCAGCAGCTTCATCAATCAGCCCCAGCATTTT
CASSFINQPQHF
>TRBV2|-|-|TRBJ1-2
TGTGCCAGCAGTGAGGCGGGATATGGCTACACCTTC
CASSEAGYGYTF
>TRBV18|TRBD2|-|TRBJ2-7
TGTGCCAGCTCATCACTAGCGGGGGGTTCCTACGAGCAGTACTTC
CASSSLAGGSYEQYF